Sequencing of this T cell receptor (beta chain) was carried out in a study of read filtering for tumor transcriptome and immune sequencing. Study background: IR-seq gave about 3.5 to 10.27 million TCR reads per sample; RNA-seq gave about 80 to 1273.

Germline assignment: CDR1 SQVTM and CDR2 ANQGSEA. This CDR3 is built from 14 residues. V gave up 6 bases and J gave up 4 bases; unmatched junction bases: 4. This clonotype came up many times. From roughly 390 ng of RNA, a library with molecular barcoded alpha/delta and beta/gamma adaptors was made. Using its own MiXCR run on the reads, TCRdb lists one record per CDR3 protein. The sample lists over 55,000 distinct CDR3 sequences; approximately 15% were seen once. Sequencing was carried out using a population of CD138-negative cells sorted from bone marrow. This TCR was sampled from a donor older than 35 with multiple myeloma. The chain recombines TRBV29-1 with TRBJ2-2, with TRBD1 matching over 11 bases. The CDR3 is CSVGQGAGTGELFF. The CDR3 nucleotides are TGCAGCGTAGGACAGGGGGCAGGCACCGGGGAGCTGTTTTTT.